The source of this T cell receptor beta chain is a study of T cell repertoires in cytomegalovirus infection. Trimming cost V 5 bases and J 0 bases, with 17 bases left between them. The CDR3 totals 17 residues. Germline values: CDR1 SGHVS, CDR2 FNYEAQ. Of note for this clonotype: Its cognate antigen is unknown.

TCRdb called the reads again in MiXCR, with one record for every CDR3 protein. The table lists about 220,000 distinct CDR3 sequences, about 40% of them singletons. The sequences come from CD8+ T cells from cultured PBMCs, collected from culture after CMV antigen stimulation. The chain links TRBV7-6 to TRBJ1-3, with D tentatively TRBD1 (6 bases). The clonotype originates from a human donor in good health (CMV status not recorded). Some clones in this sample may be carry-over from other donors' samples. The CDR3 is CASSPPAGASSGNTIYF. CDR3 nucleotides: TGTGCCAGCAGCCCGCCGGCGGGGGCGAGCTCTGGAAACACCATATATTTT.